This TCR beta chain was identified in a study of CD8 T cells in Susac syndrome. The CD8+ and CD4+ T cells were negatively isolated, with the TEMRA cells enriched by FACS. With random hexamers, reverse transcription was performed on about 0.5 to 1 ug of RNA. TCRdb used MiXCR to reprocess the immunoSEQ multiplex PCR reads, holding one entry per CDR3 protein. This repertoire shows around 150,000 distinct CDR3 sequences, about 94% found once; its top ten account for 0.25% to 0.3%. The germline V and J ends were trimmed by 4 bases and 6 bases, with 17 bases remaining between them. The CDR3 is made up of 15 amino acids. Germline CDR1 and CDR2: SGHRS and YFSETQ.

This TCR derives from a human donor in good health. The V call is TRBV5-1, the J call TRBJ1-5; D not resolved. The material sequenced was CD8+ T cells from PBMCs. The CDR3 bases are TGCGCCAGCAGCCGCGTAATAGAAAGGAGTCAGCCCCAGCATTTT. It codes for CASSRVIERSQPQHF.